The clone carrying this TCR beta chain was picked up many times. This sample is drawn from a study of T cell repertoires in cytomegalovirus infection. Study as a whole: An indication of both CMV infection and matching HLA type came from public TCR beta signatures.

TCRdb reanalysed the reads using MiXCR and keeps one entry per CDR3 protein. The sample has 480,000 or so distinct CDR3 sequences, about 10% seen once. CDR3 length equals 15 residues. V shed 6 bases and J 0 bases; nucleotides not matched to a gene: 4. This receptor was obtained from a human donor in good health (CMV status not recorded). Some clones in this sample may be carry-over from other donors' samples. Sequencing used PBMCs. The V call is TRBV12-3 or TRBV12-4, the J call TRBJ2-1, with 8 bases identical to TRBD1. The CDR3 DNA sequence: TGTGCCAGCAGCCGGACAGGGACCTCCTACAATGAGCAGTTCTTC. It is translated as CASSRTGTSYNEQFF.